The sequence of this T cell receptor beta chain was determined in a study of T-cell reconstitution after alpha-beta-depleted transplantation in children. This clonotype was seen ten or more times. Using unique molecular identifiers, the investigators prepared the TCRbeta library. TCRdb re-called the PCR reads with MiXCR, one entry per CDR3 protein. The sample holds around 450,000 distinct CDR3 sequences; about 10% are singletons and the top ten take 2%. Per germline, CDR1 MDHEN and CDR2 SYDVKM. The CDR3 spans 13 residues. With 2 bases removed from V and 5 bases from J, the gap between germline ends came to 9 bases.

This chain joins TRBV28 and TRBJ2-5; D gene ambiguous. The material sequenced was PBMCs, taken before TCRalphabeta/CD19-depleted stem cell transplant. This sequence originates from a child under 10 years old with inherited bone marrow failure, due to receive a stem cell transplant. The CDR3 nucleotides read TGTGCCAGCAGTTTAATAGCCCGGGAGACCCAGTACTTC. Its translation is CASSLIARETQYF.